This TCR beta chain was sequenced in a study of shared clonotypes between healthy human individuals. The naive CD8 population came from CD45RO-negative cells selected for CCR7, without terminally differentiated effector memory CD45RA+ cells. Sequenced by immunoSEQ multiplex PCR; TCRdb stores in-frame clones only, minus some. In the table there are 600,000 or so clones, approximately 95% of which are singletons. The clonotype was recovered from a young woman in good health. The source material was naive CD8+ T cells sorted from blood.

In nucleotides, the CDR3 is TGCGCCAGCAGCCAAATGGGGGGCCAATCCTACGAGCAGTACTTC. Amino acids: CASSQMGGQSYEQYF. The chain recombines TRBV4-1 with TRBJ2-7; either TRBD1 or TRBD2 may fit D (6 bases each). Trimming shortened V by 2 bases and J by 1 base, and 12 bases separated the two germline ends. CDR3 length: 15 residues. The V gene's germline CDR1 is MGHRA and CDR2 YSYEKL.